These 25 T cell receptor beta chains originate from one sample sequenced in a study of human T cells and chemical hapten exposure. Regarding time point: patch test 1, 2 weeks after DPC sensitization. Treatment meaning: therapeutic diphenylcyclopropenone sensitization with weekly scalp DPC. TCRdb fed the RACE reads into MiXCR, producing one record per CDR3 protein. The profile shows about 110,000 distinct CDR3 sequences, 11% of them singletons. Sequencing was performed on whole blood, taken in connection with sensitization to the hapten diphenylcyclopropenone (DPC). The source of these receptors is a woman in her thirties or forties with alopecia areata. Some clones in this sample may be carry-over from other donors' samples.

The table lists this clonotype with a few counts. This chain connects TRBV25-1 to TRBJ2-2; no clear D gene. This CDR3 contains 12 residues. V was trimmed by 5 bases and J by 4 bases, leaving 5 bases between them. Per germline, CDR1 MGHDK and CDR2 SYGVNS. The CDR3 sequence: CASSRPTGELFF. Written as DNA, the CDR3 is TGTGCCAGCAGTCGGCCCACCGGGGAGCTGTTTTTT.

There are a few counts of this clonotype. This chain links TRBV18 with TRBJ2-4; 7 bases are a match to TRBD1. The V and J ends lost 1 base and 6 bases, in that order; junction bases with no gene match: 6. The CDR3 has 15 amino acids. The germline V gene encodes CDR1 KGHSH and CDR2 LQKENI. The CDR3 DNA is TGTGCCAGCTCACCACTAGGGACAGACCTAAACATTCAGTACTTC. The encoded protein is CASSPLGTDLNIQYF.

This clonotype was seen ten or more times. This chain links TRBV7-2 with TRBJ1-1; TRBD1 matches 10 bases. The length of the CDR3 is 15 residues. The germline V gene has CDR1 SGHTA and CDR2 FQGNSA. J gave up 8 bases and V 4 bases, and 10 bases lay outside the gene matches. CDR3 loop: CASSSRTGGAREAFF. In DNA, the CDR3 is TGTGCCAGCAGCTCCCGGACAGGGGGGGCCAGGGAAGCTTTCTTT.

This rearrangement joins TRBV5-6 to TRBJ2-2; D is perhaps TRBD1 or TRBD2 (5 bases each). The CDR3 spans 15 residues. Germline-derived CDR1 and CDR2 are SGHDT and YYEEEE. The germline V and J ends were trimmed by 4 bases and 2 bases, with 12 bases remaining between them. The CDR3 region is CASSKGEFNTGELFF. The CDR3 nucleotides are TGTGCCAGCAGCAAAGGGGAGTTCAACACCGGGGAGCTGTTTTTT.

This clonotype was counted between two and nine times. V is TRBV29-1 and J is TRBJ1-4; D perhaps matches TRBD1 (5 bases). CDR1 SQVTM and CDR2 ANQGSEA come from the germline V gene. V dropped 4 bases and J dropped 5 bases, with 11 bases sitting between them. The CDR3 length is 13 residues. The CDR3 DNA reads as TGCAGCGTTGGGGGCGGGAACAATGAAAAACTGTTTTTT. Translated: CSVGGGNNEKLFF.

This clonotype was seen only once. This may be a read error: a much more frequent sequence differs by one nucleotide. The CDR3 bases are TGTGCCAGCAGCCAAGATCATGGGAGATCACCCCTCCACTTT. As protein: CASSQDHGRSPLHF. The chain joins TRBV14 to TRBJ1-6; D not resolved. Germline values: CDR1 SGHDN, CDR2 FVKESK. Trimming took 0 bases from V and 10 from J, leaving 10 bases between them. CDR3 length: 14 residues.

The rearrangement links TRBV20-1 to TRBJ2-1, with 8 bases aligning to TRBD2. The germline CDR1 and CDR2 sequences are DFQATT and SNEGSKA (reference sequence). The CDR3 has 18 residues. V dropped 0 bases and J dropped 6; count of bases not matched to a gene: 16. The DNA for the CDR3 is TGCAGTGCTAGAGACAGGGAAGCGGGGGTGACCTGGGGCAATGAGCAGTTCTTC. Encoded protein: CSARDREAGVTWGNEQFF.

The rearrangement uses TRBV12-3 or TRBV12-4 and TRBJ2-6, with 10 nucleotides matching TRBD1. The CDR3 has 18 amino acids. V lost 5 bases, J lost 4 bases, and 11 bases stayed unmatched. In DNA, the CDR3 is TGTGCCAGCAGTCCGCACCCCGGGACAGGGGCCGGGGCCAACGTCCTGACTTTC. Protein: CASSPHPGTGAGANVLTF.

The rearrangement joins TRBV7-2 to TRBJ2-1, with D maybe TRBD2 (5 bases). This CDR3 contains 14 residues. From germline, CDR1 is SGHTA and CDR2 FQGNSA. V shed 4 bases and J shed 6 bases, with 13 bases lying between them. CDR3 sequence: CASSSPGGFNEQFF. The CDR3 DNA follows: TGTGCCAGCAGCTCCCCGGGCGGGTTCAATGAGCAGTTCTTC.

The sample holds a few counts of this clonotype. The chain links TRBV5-5 to TRBJ2-1, with D unresolved. The CDR3 length is 15 residues. V was cut by 0 bases and J by 2 bases, with 9 bases left in between. The germline V gene has CDR1 SGHKS and CDR2 YYEKEE (reference sequence). The CDR3 loop is CASSLVVNPYNEQFF. The CDR3 coding sequence is TGTGCCAGCAGCTTGGTTGTCAACCCCTACAATGAGCAGTTCTTC.

This clonotype was picked up many times. The V call is TRBV27, the J call TRBJ1-2; 8 bases fit TRBD1. The CDR3 is 13 residues long. J was trimmed by 9 bases and V by 3 bases; bases with no gene match: 6. CDR1 and CDR2 (germline): MNHEY, SMNVEV (reference sequence). CDR3: CASSFPGTGSYTF. The CDR3 region has the DNA TGTGCCAGCAGTTTTCCCGGGACAGGTAGCTACACCTTC.

V usage is TRBV29-1 and J usage is TRBJ1-2; TRBD1 agrees at 7 bases. V lost 4 bases and J lost 4; bases outside the gene matches: 12. CDR1 is SQVTM and CDR2 is ANQGSEA in the germline V gene. This CDR3 has 15 amino acids. The CDR3 bases are TGCAGCGTTGGGGGTGAGGGACAGCTCCGCTATGGCTACACCTTC. As protein: CSVGGEGQLRYGYTF.

This clonotype was recorded a few times. The chain links TRBV7-2 to TRBJ2-1, with 13 bases lining up with TRBD2. This CDR3 region has 17 residues. Unmatched junction bases numbered 12, after V lost 5 bases and J lost 8 bases. In germline, CDR1 is SGHTA, CDR2 FQGNSA. The CDR3 loop reads CASSPSGLAGARDEQFF. The CDR3 DNA is TGTGCCAGCAGCCCAAGCGGACTAGCGGGGGCTAGAGATGAGCAGTTCTTC.

This clonotype was seen at least ten times. V is TRBV29-1 and J is TRBJ2-1, with 9 positions matching TRBD2. The CDR3 runs to 15 residues. Germline trimming cut 1 base from V and 9 bases from J; bases unmatched to any gene: 10. Germline assignment: CDR1 SQVTM and CDR2 ANQGSEA. The CDR3, as DNA: TGCAGCGTTGAAGCAATGGCGGGAGGGCCCGGTGAGCAGTTCTTC. Translated: CSVEAMAGGPGEQFF.

This clonotype turned up a few times. This chain connects TRBV7-7 to TRBJ2-1; TRBD2 agrees at 14 bases. The V gene's germline CDR1 is SSHAT and CDR2 FNYEAQ (reference sequence). The CDR3 has 14 residues. V was pared by 4 bases and J by 9 bases, with 2 bases of the junction left unmatched. The chain's CDR3 is CASSSGLAGVEQFF. The CDR3 DNA reads as TGTGCCAGCAGCTCGGGACTAGCGGGAGTTGAGCAGTTCTTC.

This clonotype was seen only a few times. J is TRBJ2-3 and V is TRBV7-9, with a weak D call TRBD1 (6 bases). V was pared by 4 bases and J by 11 bases, with 22 bases between. The CDR3 extends over 15 amino acids. Germline V CDR1 and CDR2: SEHNR, FQNEAQ (reference sequence). CDR3 sequence (DNA): TGTGCCAGCAGCTCCAAAGGACAGCCTCCGACGTGGCAGTATTTT. Amino acid sequence: CASSSKGQPPTWQYF. The full variable domain, in which reference TRBV7-9 and TRBJ2-3 provide the parts outside the CDR3, is DTGVSQNPRHKITKRGQNVTFRCDPISEHNRLYWYRQTLGQGPEFLTYFQNEAQLEKSRLLSDRFSAERPKGSFSTLEIQRTEQGDSAMYLCASSSKGQPPTWQYFGPGTRLTVL.

This clonotype has ten or more counts. The chain is built from TRBV11-2 and TRBJ1-2; 8 bases are a match to TRBD1. The CDR3 has 16 residues. Trimming removed 5 bases from V and 4 bases from J; junction bases left unmatched: 12. Germline-derived CDR1 and CDR2 are SGHAT and FQNNGV. For the CDR3, the DNA is TGTGCCAGCAGCCTAACCCGGGACAGGACAGCCTATGGCTACACCTTC. This codes for CASSLTRDRTAYGYTF.

The CDR3 nucleotides read TGTGCCAGCAGTTACCGTGGACTAGCGGGAGGGCCAACAGATACGCAGTATTTT. Translated: CASSYRGLAGGPTDTQYF. This chain joins TRBV6-2 or TRBV6-3 and TRBJ2-3, with TRBD2 matching 15 bases. J gave up 3 bases and V 2 bases, and 6 bases lay outside the gene matches. CDR1 is MNHEY and CDR2 is SVGEGT in the germline V gene. CDR3 length equals 18 residues.

This clonotype has a handful of counts. J is TRBJ1-5 and V is TRBV20-1; TRBD1 matches 7 bases. The germline V gene has CDR1 DFQATT and CDR2 SNEGSKA (reference sequence). V lost 6 bases, J lost 0 bases, and 5 bases stayed unmatched. This CDR3 contains 14 residues. The CDR3: CSASRDSSNQPQHF. In nucleotides, the CDR3 is TGCAGTGCAAGCCGGGACAGTAGCAATCAGCCCCAGCATTTT.

In this sample, this clonotype turned up many times. The chain is built from TRBV30 and TRBJ1-2; D may be TRBD1 (6 bases). The V end was cut by 4 bases, the J end by 10 bases, with 13 bases between. There are 11 residues in the CDR3. CDR1 GTSNPN and CDR2 SVGIG come from the germline V gene (reference sequence). CDR3 residues: CAWNQGGAYTF. The CDR3 DNA sequence: TGTGCCTGGAATCAAGGGGGTGCCTACACCTTC. The full variable domain, with the rest looked up from reference TRBV30 and TRBJ1-2, is SQTIHQWPATLVQPVGSPLSLECTVEGTSNPNLYWYRQAAGRGLQLLFYSVGIGQISSEVPQNLSASRPQDRQFILSSKKLLLSDSGFYLCAWNQGGAYTFGSGTRLTVV.

V and J are TRBV5-1 and TRBJ2-7; D remains unclear. Germline loops: CDR1 SGHRS, CDR2 YFSETQ. Trimming stripped 0 bases from V and 0 bases from J, with 7 bases between. CDR3 length: 14 residues. The CDR3 region has the DNA TGCGCCAGCAGCTTGGACGCGCACTCCTACGAGCAGTACTTC. The encoded protein is CASSLDAHSYEQYF.

This clonotype occurred a few times. The chain joins TRBV28 to TRBJ2-1; 7 bases fit TRBD1. Trimming at V came to 1 base and at J to 9 bases, leaving 15 bases not matched to a gene. The CDR3 consists of 17 residues. Germline values: CDR1 MDHEN, CDR2 SYDVKM. CDR3 region: CASSLYDTGVRKGEQFF. CDR3 DNA sequence: TGTGCCAGCAGTTTATACGATACAGGGGTCCGAAAGGGTGAGCAGTTCTTC.

This clonotype was detected a few times. The chain combines TRBV2 with TRBJ1-2; D is perhaps TRBD1 (6 bases). From germline, CDR1 is SNHLY and CDR2 FYNNEI. The V end lost 6 bases, the J end lost 6 bases, and 20 bases lay between the germline ends. The CDR3 runs 15 residues. The CDR3 sequence: CASSTSRGGWDGYTF. Written as DNA, the CDR3 is TGTGCCAGCAGCACTTCCCGGGGGGGCTGGGATGGCTACACCTTC.

This chain uses TRBV3-1 with TRBJ2-1; D remains ambiguous. The CDR3 extends over 14 amino acids. Germline-derived CDR1 and CDR2 are LGHDT and YNNKEL (reference sequence). With 0 bases removed from V and 4 bases from J, the gap between germline ends came to 7 bases. This CDR3 is CASSQDIGYNEQFF. The CDR3 DNA follows: TGTGCCAGCAGCCAAGATATAGGGTACAATGAGCAGTTCTTC.

The J gene is TRBJ2-1, the V gene TRBV28; no firm D call. Germline CDR1 is MDHEN and CDR2 is SYDVKM. This CDR3 has 14 residues. Trimming removed 6 bases from V and 0 bases from J, with 9 bases in between. The CDR3 sequence is CASRTQSSYNEQFF. CDR3 in DNA: TGTGCCAGCAGAACGCAGAGCTCCTACAATGAGCAGTTCTTC.